The present T cell receptor beta chain was sequenced within a study of regulatory T cells in long-lasting Graves disease. Points from the study as a whole: Persistent patients had more shared public clonotypes (under 3,000) than new patients (about 880).

The germline V and J ends were trimmed by 1 base and 5 bases, with 11 bases remaining between them. The CDR3 is made up of 15 amino acids. CDR1 is SNHLY, CDR2 FYNNEI, per germline. This clonotype was observed many times. The antigen remains undetermined. As for time point: persistent/refractory GD, antithyroid drugs over 5 years with positive TRAb. PBMCs provided the RNA from which the TCR library was made. The peripheral blood volume drawn was 7 to 10 milliliters, and it was collected into EDTA tubes. Construction of TCR beta libraries relied on iRepertoire HTBI primers and on Arm-PCR targeting CDR3 regions. Each CDR3 protein is one row after TCRdb ran MiXCR on the multiplex PCR reads. The sample yields about 430,000 distinct CDR3 sequences, roughly a fifth seen once.

The sequenced sample was peripheral blood mononuclear cells (PBMCs), obtained when the disease was refractory, from a patient treated with antithyroid drugs. The TCR originated in a female donor with Graves disease. The chain is built from TRBV2 and TRBJ2-2; D may be TRBD1 (6 bases). CDR3 coding DNA: TGTGCCAGCAGTGAAGACAGGGTACCGACCGGGGAGCTGTTTTTT. Its translation is CASSEDRVPTGELFF.